This entry features one TCR beta chain sequence. TCRdb fed the 5' RACE reads into MiXCR, producing one record per CDR3 protein. The table lists under 650,000 distinct CDR3 sequences, 18% of them singletons. These data are taken from a study of T-cell memory formation after mild COVID-19. Across the study: There were largely donor-specific TCR clusters.

Sequencing input: PBMCs or a T cell subset sorted from them (not recorded which). The TCR sequence derives from an adult woman who had mild COVID-19 (a few samples of this study predate the infection). Cell type and time point are not known.

In nucleotides, the CDR3 is TGTGCCAGCAGCTCTCCCCAAGGGACGGCGATCAATCAGCCCCAGCATTTT. It specifies CASSSPQGTAINQPQHF. This chain joins TRBV7-2 and TRBJ1-5, with a possible D match to TRBD1 (5 bases). Deletions cut 4 bases from V and 3 bases from J, with 19 bases between. The CDR3 runs 17 residues. CDR1 and CDR2 from the germline V gene are SGHTA and FQGNSA.